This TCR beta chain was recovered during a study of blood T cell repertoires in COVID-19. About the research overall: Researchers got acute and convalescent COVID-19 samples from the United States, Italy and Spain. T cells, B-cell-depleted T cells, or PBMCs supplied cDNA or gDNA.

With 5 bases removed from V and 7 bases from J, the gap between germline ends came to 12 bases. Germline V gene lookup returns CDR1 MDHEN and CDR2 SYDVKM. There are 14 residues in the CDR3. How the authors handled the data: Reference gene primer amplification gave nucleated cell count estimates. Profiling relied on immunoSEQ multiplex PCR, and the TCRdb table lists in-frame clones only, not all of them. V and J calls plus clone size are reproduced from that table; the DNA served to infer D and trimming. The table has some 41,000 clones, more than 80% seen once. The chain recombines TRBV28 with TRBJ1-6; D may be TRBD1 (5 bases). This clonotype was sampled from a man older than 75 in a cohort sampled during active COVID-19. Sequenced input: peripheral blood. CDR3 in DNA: TGTGCCAGCAGTCCTCCAAGACAGAATTCACCCCTCCACTTT. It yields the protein CASSPPRQNSPLHF.